These T cell receptor beta chains were read from a single sample in a study of a mutant IDH1 vaccine in newly diagnosed glioma. The method was immunoSEQ multiplex PCR; TCRdb's version includes in-frame clones alone and lacks a portion of them. Here the sample spans some 80,000 clones, 85% being singletons. These receptors are not linked to any known antigen. Sequenced material: PBMCs, taken from a glioma patient whose treatment included an IDH1 peptide vaccine. Source of these receptors: a woman in her forties or fifties with glioma. Both conserved end residues are part of each CDR3. Fields, in order: J gene, V gene, D gene, clone size, CDR3 DNA, CDR3 protein. D genes are given only for firm matches. Only some rows state a clone size, as once, few, many or a class for expanded clones.

TRBJ2-5 | TRBV5-1 | TRBD1 | - | TGCGCCAGCAGCTTGGGACAGGGAGAGACCCAGTACTTC | CASSLGQGETQYF
TRBJ1-1 | TRBV5-4 | - | - | TGTGCCAGCAGCACGATTACAGGTTTGAACACTGAAGCTTTCTTT | CASSTITGLNTEAFF
TRBJ2-1 | TRBV6-5 | TRBD2 | - | TGTGCCAGCAGTTACTCCGGGACTAGCGGACACAATGAGCAGTTCTTC | CASSYSGTSGHNEQFF
TRBJ2-5 | TRBV9 | - | - | TGTGCCAGCAGCGTAAGAGGAGGGCAAGAGACCCAGTACTTC | CASSVRGGQETQYF
TRBJ2-1 | TRBV19 | TRBD1 | - | TGTGCCAGTAAGTTACAGGGGAACTCCTACAATGAGCAGTTCTTC | CASKLQGNSYNEQFF
TRBJ2-7 | TRBV5-6 | TRBD2 | - | TGTGCCAGCAGCCGAAGACTAGCGGGACCATACGAGCAGTACTTC | CASSRRLAGPYEQYF
TRBJ2-5 | TRBV7-2 | - | - | TGTGCCAGCACACGACGGCAAGAGACCCAGTACTTC | CASTRRQETQYF
TRBJ2-5 | TRBV9 | TRBD2 | - | TGTGCCAGCAGCGCCACTAGCGGGAGGGCCCTGGAGACCCAGTACTTC | CASSATSGRALETQYF
TRBJ1-5 | TRBV7-9 | - | - | TGTGCCAGCAGCCCCTCGGGGGCTGGTCAGCCCCAGCATTTT | CASSPSGAGQPQHF
TRBJ2-3 | TRBV4-2 | - | - | TGTGCCAGCAGCCCATGGACAGGCACAGATACGCAGTATTTT | CASSPWTGTDTQYF
TRBJ2-5 | TRBV28 | TRBD1 | - | TGTGCCAGCAGGATAGGACAGGCGGTTGTAGAGACCCAGTACTTC | CASRIGQAVVETQYF
TRBJ2-3 | TRBV7-2 | - | - | TGTGCCAGCAGCACGGGCCGGGCAGATACGCAGTATTTT | CASSTGRADTQYF
TRBJ2-5 | TRBV9 | TRBD1 | once | TGTGCCAGCAGCGTCGCCGGGACAGGGGGTATGCAGACCCAGTACTTC | CASSVAGTGGMQTQYF
TRBJ1-5 | TRBV28 | - | - | TGTGCCAGTTCCGTGGGGGGGGCCAATCAGCCCCAGCATTTT | CASSVGGANQPQHF
TRBJ1-5 | TRBV5-8 | TRBD1 | - | TGTGCCAGCAGCACTTCAGGGGGCTGGGATCAGCCCCAGCATTTT | CASSTSGGWDQPQHF
TRBJ1-2 | TRBV28 | - | - | TGTGCCAGCGCCCTAGGTGGCTTCCGGGACTACACCTTC | CASALGGFRDYTF
TRBJ1-2 | TRBV11-2 | - | - | TGTGCCAGCAGCTTACAGGGAGACGGTGGCTACACCTTC | CASSLQGDGGYTF
TRBJ1-1 | TRBV7-9 | - | - | TGTGCCAGCAGCTTAACGGGGAATACTGAAGCTTTCTTT | CASSLTGNTEAFF
TRBJ1-2 | TRBV4-1 | - | - | TGCGCCAGCAGCCAAGATGAGGGGGGGGCAACCTCAACTTATGGCTACACCTTC | CASSQDEGGATSTYGYTF
TRBJ2-7 | TRBV5-1 | - | - | TGCGCCAGCAGCTTGGACAGCGTCTTTAACGAGCAGTACTTC | CASSLDSVFNEQYF
TRBJ2-1 | TRBV30 | TRBD2 | - | TGTGCCTGGAGCCTCGGACTAGCGGGTAACAATGAGCAGTTCTTC | CAWSLGLAGNNEQFF
TRBJ2-7 | TRBV28 | - | - | TGTGCCAGCAGACCGGACGGCTTAGGGTACGAGCAGTACTTC | CASRPDGLGYEQYF
TRBJ1-5 | TRBV5-5 | - | - | TGTGCCAGCAGCTTGATGCCATATAGCAATCAGCCCCAGCATTTT | CASSLMPYSNQPQHF
TRBJ1-6 | TRBV2 | TRBD1 | few | TGTGCCAGCTGGGACAGCAATTCACCCCTCCACTTT | CASWDSNSPLHF
TRBJ2-7 | TRBV29-1 | TRBD1 | - | TGCAGCGTTGAGGGCAGGGGGCGCTACGAGCAGTACTTC | CSVEGRGRYEQYF
TRBJ2-1 | TRBV4-1 | TRBD2 | - | TGCGCCAGCAGCCATTCTGCGGGAGGCTACAATGAGCAGTTCTTC | CASSHSAGGYNEQFF
TRBJ1-2 | TRBV28 | - | - | TGTGCCAGCAGTCCCTCCATACGGAACTATGGCTACACCTTC | CASSPSIRNYGYTF
TRBJ2-5 | TRBV11-3 | - | - | TGTGCCAGCAGCTTAGGTTCCGGGGGCAAGGGAGAGACCCAGTACTTC | CASSLGSGGKGETQYF
TRBJ1-2 | TRBV19 | - | - | TGTGCCAGTAGTATAGATCTGGAGGCAGCATCCTATGGCTACACCTTC | CASSIDLEAASYGYTF
TRBJ1-1 | TRBV5-1 | - | - | TGCGCCAGCAGCTTGCTAGGGCGGGGAACTGAAGCTTTCTTT | CASSLLGRGTEAFF
TRBJ2-7 | TRBV6-6 | - | - | TGTGCCACCCTTACATCAAGTCAGGGACTCTACGAGCAGTACTTC | CATLTSSQGLYEQYF
TRBJ1-1 | TRBV6-1 | - | - | TGTGCCAGCAGTGGTAACAGGTTGCAGAAGAACACTGAAGCTTTCTTT | CASSGNRLQKNTEAFF
TRBJ1-2 | TRBV2 | - | - | TGTGCCAGCACAAAGGGGGGGCGCATCTATGGCTACACCTTC | CASTKGGRIYGYTF
TRBJ2-1 | TRBV5-1 | - | - | TGCGCCAGCAGCTTGGCGACTAGTAACAATGAGCAGTTCTTC | CASSLATSNNEQFF
TRBJ1-5 | TRBV7-3 | - | - | TGTGCCAGCAGCTCAAGCCGGGACACACCCAGTAGCAATCAGCCCCAGCATTTT | CASSSSRDTPSSNQPQHF
TRBJ2-4 | TRBV6-4 | - | - | TGTGCCAGCAGTGAACAGTCCGGGGACATTCAGTACTTC | CASSEQSGDIQYF
TRBJ2-2 | TRBV2 | TRBD1 | - | TGTGCCAGCAGGAGGGACAGGGGGATCGGGGAGCTGTTTTTT | CASRRDRGIGELFF
TRBJ2-3 | TRBV28 | TRBD1 | - | TGTGCCAGCAGTTCTACAGGGGTCGGCACAGATACGCAGTATTTT | CASSSTGVGTDTQYF
TRBJ2-7 | TRBV28 | - | - | TGTGCCAGCAGTCCTCCGGCTCGACTGGGTCCCTACGAGCAGTACTTC | CASSPPARLGPYEQYF
TRBJ1-1 | TRBV18 | TRBD1 | - | TGTGCCAGCTCACCTCACGAGGGGGCAAACACTGAAGCTTTCTTT | CASSPHEGANTEAFF
TRBJ2-7 | TRBV19 | - | few | TGTGCCAGTAGTACCCAGCACGGAGACGAGCAGTACTTC | CASSTQHGDEQYF
TRBJ2-7 | TRBV7-8 | - | few | TGTGCCAGCAGCCCTTATCGGGCGGGCTCCTACGAGCAGTACTTC | CASSPYRAGSYEQYF
TRBJ1-1 | TRBV4-1 | - | - | TGCGCCAGCAGCCACCGAGGGGGGAGGCCCACTGAAGCTTTCTTT | CASSHRGGRPTEAFF
TRBJ1-1 | TRBV5-6 | TRBD1 | - | TGTGCCAGCAGCTCTCCGGGACAGGAGAACACTGAAGCTTTCTTT | CASSSPGQENTEAFF
TRBJ1-5 | TRBV27 | TRBD1 | - | TGTGCCAGCAGTTCCGCCAGGGGGAATCAGCCCCAGCATTTT | CASSSARGNQPQHF
TRBJ2-7 | TRBV2 | - | - | TGTGCCAGCACCCCTGTCGCAGGGGTCCTCTACGAGCAGTACTTC | CASTPVAGVLYEQYF
TRBJ1-5 | TRBV4-1 | TRBD1 | - | TGCGCCAGCAGCCAAGGATTCCGGGACAGGGCTTCGAGAAGCAATCAGCCCCAGCATTTT | CASSQGFRDRASRSNQPQHF
TRBJ1-2 | TRBV9 | TRBD1 | - | TGTGCCAGCAGCCCTTACAGGGGGCGCAAAGGCTACACCTTC | CASSPYRGRKGYTF
TRBJ2-1 | TRBV7-2 | TRBD2 | - | TGCGCCAGCAGCTTATTAGCGGGAGCGGCCAATGAGCAGTTCTTC | CASSLLAGAANEQFF
TRBJ1-5 | TRBV28 | - | - | TGTGCCAGCAGTTCTACAAGAAATCAGCCCCAGCATTTT | CASSSTRNQPQHF
TRBJ1-1 | TRBV4-1 | - | - | TGCGCCAGCAGCCAAGAGGGGTACACTGAAGCTTTCTTT | CASSQEGYTEAFF
TRBJ1-1 | TRBV18 | - | - | TGTGCCAGCTCACCAGGCCTGGGTGAAGCTTTCTTT | CASSPGLGEAFF
TRBJ1-3 | TRBV6-5 | - | - | TGTGCCAGCAGGCGGCACCTGACGGGAAACACCATATATTTT | CASRRHLTGNTIYF
TRBJ2-1 | TRBV19 | TRBD2 | - | TGTGCCAGTAGTATATTGAGCGGGAGACTGAATGAGCAGTTCTTC | CASSILSGRLNEQFF
TRBJ2-1 | TRBV4-2 | - | - | TGTGCCAGCAGCCAAGCCCCTCTATACAATGAGCAGTTCTTC | CASSQAPLYNEQFF
TRBJ2-7 | TRBV25-1 | TRBD1 | - | TGTGCCAGCAGTGGGACAGGGTGGTACGAGCAGTACTTC | CASSGTGWYEQYF
TRBJ2-3 | TRBV29-1 | TRBD1 | few | TGCAGCGTTGCGGGGACAGAGACTAGCACAGATACGCAGTATTTT | CSVAGTETSTDTQYF
TRBJ2-6 | TRBV7-2 | - | - | TGTGCCAGCAGCTTAGCGGACCTGCTCATGGGGGCCAACGTCCTGACTTTC | CASSLADLLMGANVLTF
TRBJ2-1 | TRBV5-6 | - | once | TGTGCCAGCAGCTGGAGGGACGGAATAGGGGATGAGCAGTTCTTC | CASSWRDGIGDEQFF